These T cell receptor beta chains were read from a single sample in a study of cytomegalovirus exposure and HLA in healthy donors. Profiling relied on immunoSEQ multiplex PCR, and the TCRdb table lists in-frame clones only, not all of them. The table lists some 190,000 clones, 86% of them singletons. The specimen was PBMCs. These receptors were taken from a woman aged 18 to 35 in good health and CMV-seronegative. Both conserved end residues are part of each CDR3. Fields, in order: V gene, J gene, CDR3 protein.

V: TRBV11-2
J: TRBJ2-1
CDR3: CASRGQGRDEQFF

V: TRBV7-9
J: TRBJ2-2
CDR3: CASRNGGGLFF

V: TRBV2
J: TRBJ1-1
CDR3: CASSARGSSTEAFF

V: TRBV18
J: TRBJ2-7
CDR3: CASSPPGRVLYEQYF

V: TRBV29-1
J: TRBJ2-6
CDR3: CSVATGTGISGANVLTF

V: TRBV19
J: TRBJ1-1
CDR3: CASNDRMNTEAFF

V: TRBV12-5
J: TRBJ1-1
CDR3: CASVIGTGGGRLEAFF

V: TRBV27
J: TRBJ1-2
CDR3: CASSAAGTGGPSDYGYTF

V: TRBV5-1
J: TRBJ1-1
CDR3: CASSGGLMNTEAFF

V: TRBV25-1
J: TRBJ1-4
CDR3: CASSPLTGSNEKLFF

V: TRBV5-6
J: TRBJ2-1
CDR3: CASSLVTSGSYNEQFF

V: TRBV29-1
J: TRBJ2-7
CDR3: CSVPGQGAYEQYF

V: TRBV27
J: TRBJ1-3
CDR3: CASSLYLTRTGTHWGGNTIYF

V: TRBV5-1
J: TRBJ2-5
CDR3: CASSFGVTSSAQETQYF

V: TRBV2
J: TRBJ2-7
CDR3: CASRVTSYEQYF

V: TRBV6-1
J: TRBJ1-1
CDR3: CASSPRGFSEAFF

V: TRBV11-2
J: TRBJ2-3
CDR3: CASSLGEGYPQYF

V: TRBV5-4
J: TRBJ1-1
CDR3: CASSFPGFFTEAFF

V: TRBV19
J: TRBJ1-2
CDR3: CASSLQGLPHGYTF

V: TRBV9
J: TRBJ2-3
CDR3: CASSVAGDGSYF

V: TRBV2
J: TRBJ1-5
CDR3: CATRDRVSNQPQHF

V: TRBV19
J: TRBJ2-7
CDR3: CASSIGTVSYEQYF

V: TRBV6-5
J: TRBJ1-2
CDR3: CASSYSREDYGYTF

V: TRBV5-1
J: TRBJ2-3
CDR3: CASSLGGTTDTQYF

V: TRBV7-9
J: TRBJ2-2
CDR3: CASSPGQATGELFF

V: TRBV27
J: TRBJ2-1
CDR3: CASSFIPLSYNEQFF

V: TRBV18
J: TRBJ1-1
CDR3: CASSPGRDTEAFF

V: TRBV5-1
J: TRBJ1-1
CDR3: CASRPGQVLNTEAFF

V: TRBV27
J: TRBJ2-7
CDR3: CASSYAGGSYEQYF

V: TRBV7-2
J: TRBJ1-3
CDR3: CASSLGGQGSGNTIYF

V: TRBV19
J: TRBJ2-1
CDR3: CASSLRPGRYNEQFF

V: TRBV10-2
J: TRBJ1-5
CDR3: CASRPTGTNNQPQHF

V: TRBV11-1
J: TRBJ2-1
CDR3: CASSSLRSSYNEQFF

V: TRBV28
J: TRBJ2-3
CDR3: CASSLWTGRTDTQYF

V: TRBV29-1
J: TRBJ1-2
CDR3: CSVIQGSDYGYTF

V: TRBV19
J: TRBJ1-3
CDR3: CASSTYNQAYSGNTIYF

V: TRBV5-6
J: TRBJ2-7
CDR3: CASSRPTGYLTYEQYF

V: TRBV9
J: TRBJ2-1
CDR3: CASSVGTVSGNEQFF

V: TRBV4-1
J: TRBJ2-7
CDR3: CASMGANTTYEQYF

V: TRBV9
J: TRBJ2-1
CDR3: CASSVETSGRRSYNEQFF

V: TRBV5-1
J: TRBJ2-7
CDR3: CASSLKGTSDQEQYF

V: TRBV5-6
J: TRBJ2-1
CDR3: CASSSLYGRSSYNEQFF

V: TRBV7-9
J: TRBJ2-7
CDR3: CASSSRTSGTYEQYF

V: TRBV5-1
J: TRBJ2-3
CDR3: CASSLDRAEDTQYF

V: TRBV7-6
J: TRBJ2-3
CDR3: CASSFSGASTDTQYF

V: TRBV2
J: TRBJ2-7
CDR3: CASSDRRRYTILF

V: TRBV28
J: TRBJ1-2
CDR3: CASSSHSYGYTF

V: TRBV5-4
J: TRBJ2-2
CDR3: CASSRGTSGSAGELFF

V: TRBV5-1
J: TRBJ2-1
CDR3: CASSPGGSSYNEQFF

V: TRBV2
J: TRBJ1-5
CDR3: CASSRTAFSNQPQHF

V: TRBV7-6
J: TRBJ1-5
CDR3: CASSPLGPGGGQPQHF

V: TRBV9
J: TRBJ2-1
CDR3: CASSPGVEGEQFF

V: TRBV10-2
J: TRBJ1-5
CDR3: CASSRQGIANQPQHF